This T cell receptor (beta chain) was recorded in a study of low-dose radiotherapy and immunotherapy resistance in tumors. This clonotype was seen many times. CDR1 and CDR2 (germline): SGHAT, FQDESV (reference sequence). The trim removed 5 bases at V and 3 bases at J, leaving 4 bases unmatched. This CDR3 has 14 residues. TRAV- and TRBV-specific primers, spanning alpha and beta chains, primed first-strand cDNA. With a V-primer adapter and a constant-region primer, TCRs were amplified for 20 to 25 PCR cycles. TCRdb reprocessed the reads with MiXCR, giving one entry per CDR3 protein. The sample shows under 90,000 distinct CDR3 sequences, about a sixth of them seen only once. Time point noted: before trial treatment.

This receptor was taken from a male donor with prostate cancer. The gene calls are TRBV11-1 and TRBJ2-5, with TRBD1 identical over 9 bases. Sample: PBMCs, taken before treatment. The CDR3 coding sequence is TGTGCCAGCAGCCCCCGGGACAGGGAAGAGACCCAGTACTTC. Translating gives CASSPRDREETQYF.